These 9 T cell receptor beta chains originate from one sample sequenced in a study of beta chain features in type 1 diabetes. All of the isolated RNA was reverse transcribed, so expressed TCRB transcripts were sequenced. Repertoires were generated with immunoSEQ multiplex PCR, while TCRdb's copy carries only in-frame clones and drops some. The sample lists about 150,000 clones, less than 15% occurring once. Findings and caveats of the study: People with Type 1 diabetes carried modestly yet significantly shorter TCRB CDR3s in all four CD4+ subsets.

Which antigens these TCRs recognize remains unknown. Input material: central memory CD4+ T cells from blood. The receptors stem from a young man with type 1 diabetes.

This chain joins TRBV7-9 and TRBJ2-1; TRBD2 aligns across 12 bases. Losses at the gene ends were 5 bases for V and 7 bases for J; bases not matched to a gene: 12. This CDR3 spans 17 amino acids. The germline V gene encodes CDR1 SEHNR and CDR2 FQNEAQ (reference sequence). The CDR3: CASSRTSGALVKNEQFF. In DNA form, the CDR3 reads TGTGCCAGCAGCCGGACTAGCGGGGCCCTCGTAAAGAATGAGCAGTTCTTC.

This clone has just a few counts. Other DNA sequences from this sample encode an identical CDR3 as well. The CDR3 DNA is TGTGCCAGCAGCGTAGATCAGGGACGGACTGAAGCTTTCTTT. It specifies CASSVDQGRTEAFF. The chain employs TRBV9 and TRBJ1-1, with TRBD1 as a possible D gene (5 bases). Trimming pared 0 bases from V and 5 bases from J, leaving 11 bases between. CDR3 length equals 14 residues. The germline CDR1 and CDR2 sequences are SGDLS and YYNGEE. The full variable domain, rest sourced from reference TRBV9 and TRBJ1-1, is DSGVTQTPKHLITATGQRVTLRCSPRSGDLSVYWYQQSLDQGLQFLIQYYNGEERAKGNILERFSAQQFPDLHSELNLSSLELGDSALYFCASSVDQGRTEAFFGQGTRLTVV.

There are many counts of this clone. The chain carries TRBV19 and TRBJ1-2; TRBD1 matches 8 bases. This CDR3 is 13 amino acids long. Per the germline V gene, CDR1 is LNHDA and CDR2 is SQIVND (reference sequence). J was trimmed by 8 bases and V by 7 bases; bases with no gene match: 9. This chain's CDR3 is CASTLDRVEGYTF. The CDR3 bases are TGTGCCAGTACCTTGGACAGGGTGGAGGGCTACACCTTC.

This clone ranks as medium-sized. This chain links TRBV7-2 with TRBJ2-7, with no clear D. This CDR3 is built from 15 residues. The V and J ends lost 5 bases and 3 bases respectively, with 17 bases between them. Per the germline V gene, CDR1 is SGHTA and CDR2 is FQGNSA. The CDR3 reads CASSPVAVPYYEQYF. In DNA, the CDR3 is TGTGCCAGCAGCCCCGTAGCCGTCCCCTACTACGAGCAGTACTTC. Complete variable domain (other parts from reference TRBV7-2 and TRBJ2-7): GAGVSQSPSNKVTEKGKDVELRCDPISGHTALYWYRQSLGQGLEFLIYFQGNSAPDKSGLPSDRFSAERTGGSVSTLTIQRTQQEDSAVYLCASSPVAVPYYEQYFGPGTRLTVT.

The chain links TRBV5-1 to TRBJ2-7; TRBD1 matches at 7 bases. This CDR3 has 14 amino acids. Trimming took 4 bases from V and 0 from J; bases not matched to a gene: 4. From germline, CDR1 is SGHRS and CDR2 YFSETQ. CDR3 coding DNA: TGCGCCAGCAGCACGACAGGGCCCTCCTACGAGCAGTACTTC. Amino acids: CASSTTGPSYEQYF.

V gene TRBV2 combines with J gene TRBJ2-5, with 7 bases lining up with TRBD1. Germline V lookup: CDR1 SNHLY, CDR2 FYNNEI. This CDR3 region has 13 residues. After removal of 6 bases from V and 4 bases from J, the junction contained 5 bases not matched to a gene. The CDR3 sequence is CASRDRVGETQYF. CDR3 bases: TGTGCCAGCAGAGACAGGGTCGGAGAGACCCAGTACTTC.

This clone occurred a few times. In DNA, the CDR3 is TGCGCCAGCAGCTTCCCCGGGTATGACGAGCAGTACTTC. This encodes CASSFPGYDEQYF. V is TRBV5-1 and J is TRBJ2-7; D is unclear. Trimming pared 2 bases from V and 5 bases from J, leaving 11 bases between. Germline V gene lookup returns CDR1 SGHRS and CDR2 YFSETQ. The CDR3 has 13 residues.

This clone was seen a few times. The rearrangement joins TRBV5-4 to TRBJ1-2; D may be TRBD1 (6 bases). In germline, CDR1 is SGHNT, CDR2 YYREEE (reference sequence). This CDR3 has 14 residues. The V end was cut by 3 bases, the J end by 5 bases, with 14 bases between. CDR3 protein: CASSYTGAKYGYTF. As DNA, the CDR3 is TGTGCCAGCAGCTATACGGGGGCGAAGTATGGCTACACCTTC.

Points on this clone: The junction departs from the called germline gene at one end, perhaps through a read error. The rearrangement uses TRBV20-1 and TRBJ1-2, with unresolved D. The CDR3 has 11 amino acids. Germline CDR1 and CDR2: DFQATT and SNEGSKA (reference sequence). Here the CDR3 DNA reads TGCAGTGCTAGAGTTACACCGGGTTTGGCCTTC. This codes for CSARVTPGLAF.